The 32 T cell receptor beta chains in this list originate from one sample, sequenced in a study of shared clonotypes between healthy human individuals. Only in-frame clones appear in the TCRdb table, and some are missing; sequencing was by immunoSEQ multiplex PCR. The sample consists of about 2.1 million clones, roughly 91% of them appearing once. CD45RO-negative, CCR7-selected cells formed the naive CD8 fraction, which excluded terminally differentiated effector memory CD45RA+ cells. The sequencing input was naive CD8+ T cells from PBMCs. These receptors came from a young man in good health. Some clones in this sample may be carry-over from other donors' samples.

The CDR3 bases are TGTGCCAGCAGTCGCGTCGGGACAGGGCAAGAAAAACTGTTTTTT. It yields the protein CASSRVGTGQEKLFF. This chain uses TRBV27 with TRBJ1-4, with 9 nucleotides matching TRBD1. J gave up 8 bases and V 5 bases, and 9 bases lay outside the gene matches. The CDR3 totals 15 residues. Germline V CDR1 and CDR2: MNHEY, SMNVEV (reference sequence).

On this clone itself: The same CDR3 arises from other DNA sequences in this sample as well. The rearrangement links TRBV6-5 to TRBJ2-7; 9 bases map to TRBD1. Unmatched junction bases numbered 4, after V lost 0 bases and J lost 4 bases. The CDR3 covers 15 residues. Per germline, CDR1 MNHEY and CDR2 SVGAGI. The CDR3 loop is CASSYSTGGLYEQYF. The CDR3 bases are TGTGCCAGCAGTTACTCTACAGGGGGCTTGTACGAGCAGTACTTC.

This rearrangement joins TRBV6-1 to TRBJ2-7, with D unresolved. Germline values: CDR1 MNHNS, CDR2 SASEGT. This CDR3 has 15 amino acids. V shed 5 bases and J shed 3 bases, with 17 bases lying between them. CDR3 coding DNA: TGTGCCAGCAGTCCTGTGTGGGGTCTCAGCTACGAGCAGTACTTC. Translating gives CASSPVWGLSYEQYF.

This clone showed up just a few times. The chain links TRBV6-5 to TRBJ1-2; D may be TRBD1 (6 bases). V was clipped by 2 bases and J by 8 bases, with 15 bases between them. This CDR3 spans 14 amino acids. CDR1 and CDR2 (germline): MNHEY, SVGAGI. CDR3 in DNA: TGTGCCAGCAGTTACGGGATGGGGGCCGGCGGCTACACCTTC. Protein product: CASSYGMGAGGYTF.

This clone was observed a single time. The CDR3 DNA reads TGTGCCAGCAGCCCCAACCACGGACTAGCGGGCACCTACGAGCAGTACTTC. Amino acids: CASSPNHGLAGTYEQYF. This chain links TRBV7-8 with TRBJ2-7; 11 bases are shared with TRBD2. Germline values: CDR1 SGHVS, CDR2 FQNEAQ. V dropped 5 bases and J dropped 2; count of bases not matched to a gene: 11. The CDR3 extends over 17 amino acids. The complete variable domain, with remaining parts taken from reference TRBV7-8 and TRBJ2-7, reads GAGVSQSPRYKVAKRGQDVALRCDPISGHVSLFWYQQALGQGPEFLTYFQNEAQLDKSGLPSDRFFAERPEGSVSTLKIQRTQQEDSAVYLCASSPNHGLAGTYEQYFGPGTRLTVT.

The chain recombines TRBV5-6 with TRBJ2-2, with TRBD1 matching over 7 bases. CDR3 length: 16 amino acids. After removal of 2 bases from V and 0 bases from J, the junction contained 4 bases not matched to a gene. Looked up from germline, CDR1 is SGHDT and CDR2 is YYEEEE. The CDR3 DNA reads as TGTGCCAGCAGCTTTTGGGACAGAGCGAACACCGGGGAGCTGTTTTTT. Protein sequence: CASSFWDRANTGELFF.

There are a few counts of this clone. Other DNA variants within this sample encode the same CDR3. The chain links TRBV27 to TRBJ1-3, with TRBD1 as a possible D gene (5 bases). The CDR3 length is 15 residues. The V gene's germline CDR1 is MNHEY and CDR2 SMNVEV (reference sequence). V lost 3 bases and J lost 0, with 9 bases in between. The CDR3 protein is CASSLRGSSGNTIYF. The CDR3 region has the DNA TGTGCCAGCAGTTTGAGGGGAAGCTCTGGAAACACCATATATTTT.

The chain joins TRBV5-4 to TRBJ1-1; 7 nucleotides match TRBD1. The V gene end was trimmed by 2 bases and the J gene end by 10 bases; junction bases not matched to a gene: 2. In germline, CDR1 is SGHNT, CDR2 YYREEE (reference sequence). The CDR3 has 11 residues. CDR3 sequence (DNA): TGTGCCAGCAGCTTAGGGGACAGAGCTTTCTTT. Its translation is CASSLGDRAFF.

Notes on this clone: This CDR3 is also generated by other DNA sequences in the sample. V gene TRBV7-6 combines with J gene TRBJ1-1; weak D call: TRBD1 (5 bases). V lost 1 base and J lost 0, with 6 bases in between. The CDR3 has 14 amino acids. CDR1 is SGHVS, CDR2 FNYEAQ, per germline. As DNA, the CDR3 is TGTGCCAGCAGCTTAGACAGGTTGAACACTGAAGCTTTCTTT. Translation: CASSLDRLNTEAFF.

The chain is built from TRBV10-3 and TRBJ2-7, with D possibly called TRBD1 or TRBD2 (5 bases each). The CDR3 totals 13 residues. With 10 bases removed from V and 5 bases from J, the gap between germline ends came to 18 bases. Looked up from germline, CDR1 is ENHRY and CDR2 is SYGVKD. CDR3 DNA sequence: TGTGCCACCCAACGGGACCCTCCGGACGAGCAGTACTTC. The encoded protein is CATQRDPPDEQYF.

The genes are TRBV10-3 and TRBJ1-2, with no clear D. Germline V gene sequence: CDR1 ENHRY, CDR2 SYGVKD. This CDR3 has 14 residues. Trimming shortened V by 5 bases and J by 4 bases, and 14 bases separated the two germline ends. The CDR3 DNA reads TGTGCCATCAGTCGTCCCGACCAGCCCTATGGCTACACCTTC. It encodes CAISRPDQPYGYTF.

V and J are TRBV19 and TRBJ2-3; 13 bases align to TRBD2. Trimming at V came to 4 bases and at J to 1 base, leaving 2 bases not matched to a gene. Germline assignment: CDR1 LNHDA and CDR2 SQIVND (reference sequence). The CDR3 is 16 residues long. Here the CDR3 reads CASSTGTSGGTDTQYF. CDR3 sequence (DNA): TGTGCCAGTAGTACCGGGACTAGCGGGGGCACAGATACGCAGTATTTT.

The gene calls are TRBV7-2 and TRBJ2-7, with 7 nucleotides matching TRBD1. Germline loops: CDR1 SGHTA, CDR2 FQGNSA. This CDR3 is 16 amino acids long. The ends lost 4 bases at V and 3 bases at J; junction bases unmatched: 12. The CDR3 bases are TGTGCCAGCAGCTCCCCTATAGACAGGGAAGACTACGAGCAGTACTTC. This translates into CASSSPIDREDYEQYF.

This clone was detected once. The rearrangement joins TRBV5-1 to TRBJ2-7; D is ambiguous. The germline V and J ends were trimmed by 0 bases and 2 bases, with 15 bases remaining between them. Germline V gene data show CDR1 as SGHRS and CDR2 as YFSETQ. This CDR3 has 16 residues. The chain's CDR3 is CASSLARTVGTYEQYF. The DNA of the CDR3 is TGCGCCAGCAGCTTGGCCAGAACAGTAGGGACCTACGAGCAGTACTTC.

J is TRBJ2-3 and V is TRBV5-1, with D possibly matching TRBD2 (6 bases). V was shortened by 4 bases and J by 2 bases, with 17 bases between the two germline ends. Germline-derived CDR1 and CDR2 are SGHRS and YFSETQ. The length of the CDR3 is 16 residues. The CDR3 region is CASSPRRERVTDTQYF. CDR3 in DNA: TGCGCCAGCAGCCCGAGGAGGGAGCGGGTCACAGATACGCAGTATTTT.

The gene calls are TRBV28 and TRBJ2-7, with D possibly TRBD2 on 5 matching bases. The germline CDR1 and CDR2 sequences are MDHEN and SYDVKM. Trimming removed 4 bases at V and 4 bases at J, with 14 bases between. The CDR3 runs to 14 residues. The CDR3 nucleotides are TGTGCCAGCAGTTCCCGTCTAGCTACATACGAGCAGTACTTC. This translates into CASSSRLATYEQYF. Looking up the rest from reference TRBV28 and TRBJ2-7 gives the full variable domain: DVKVTQSSRYLVKRTGEKVFLECVQDMDHENMFWYRQDPGLGLRLIYFSYDVKMKEKGDIPEGYSVSREKKERFSLILESASTNQTSMYLCASSSRLATYEQYFGPGTRLTVT.

The V call is TRBV10-3, the J call TRBJ2-7, with 12 bases matching TRBD1. The germline gives CDR1 ENHRY, CDR2 SYGVKD. This CDR3 has 17 residues. Unmatched junction bases numbered 16, after V lost 8 bases and J lost 5 bases. The CDR3 nucleotides are TGTGCCATCGCCCTATCCGGGACAGGGGGCGTGAGACACGAGCAGTACTTC. Its translation is CAIALSGTGGVRHEQYF.

V is TRBV2 and J is TRBJ1-4; D is ambiguous. V lost 6 bases to trimming and J lost 5 bases, with 19 bases between them. CDR1 is SNHLY and CDR2 is FYNNEI in the germline V gene. This CDR3 contains 16 residues. Written as DNA, the CDR3 is TGTGCCAGCAGGCTAAGGGCCGGGGATTTAAATGAAAAACTGTTTTTT. Its protein product is CASRLRAGDLNEKLFF. The variable domain in full, completed from reference TRBV2 and TRBJ1-4, reads EPEVTQTPSHQVTQMGQEVILRCVPISNHLYFYWYRQILGQKVEFLVSFYNNEISEKSEIFDDQFSVERPDGSNFTLKIRSTKLEDSAMYFCASRLRAGDLNEKLFFGSGTQLSVL.

The chain carries TRBV6-5 and TRBJ2-2; D remains unclear. The V end was cut by 1 base, the J end by 0 bases, with 9 bases between. The CDR3 extends over 16 amino acids. Germline V gene lookup returns CDR1 MNHEY and CDR2 SVGAGI. CDR3 amino acids: CASSYFGGTNTGELFF. The CDR3 region has the DNA TGTGCCAGCAGTTACTTCGGCGGAACGAACACCGGGGAGCTGTTTTTT.

This chain links TRBV2 with TRBJ1-5; no reliable D call. Germline CDR1 and CDR2: SNHLY and FYNNEI. Deletions cut 4 bases from V and 2 bases from J, with 9 bases between. The CDR3 is 14 amino acids. The CDR3 reads CASSGAQGNQPQHF. The CDR3 DNA sequence: TGTGCCAGCAGTGGGGCCCAGGGCAATCAGCCCCAGCATTTT.

The chain joins TRBV7-9 to TRBJ2-7; TRBD2 agrees at 11 bases. V lost 3 bases and J lost 3; bases outside the gene matches: 10. CDR3 length: 17 residues. In germline, CDR1 is SEHNR, CDR2 FQNEAQ (reference sequence). Here the CDR3 DNA reads TGTGCCAGCAGCTTTAGCGCTCCGGGACTAGCGGTCTACGAGCAGTACTTC. Protein product: CASSFSAPGLAVYEQYF.

This clone has just one count. The V call is TRBV5-6, the J call TRBJ2-1; 8 bases map to TRBD2. V lost 4 bases to trimming and J lost 9 bases; unmatched junction nucleotides: 6. Germline CDR1 and CDR2: SGHDT and YYEEEE. This CDR3 region has 13 residues. CDR3 DNA: TGTGCCAGCAGCCCCCCGGGAGGGGTTGAGCAGTTCTTC. Amino acid sequence: CASSPPGGVEQFF.

This clone was observed a few times. The chain recombines TRBV5-4 with TRBJ1-2, with D maybe TRBD1 (6 bases). The germline V gene has CDR1 SGHNT and CDR2 YYREEE (reference sequence). Trimming took 3 bases from V and 5 from J, leaving 17 bases between them. The CDR3 spans 15 residues. The DNA for the CDR3 is TGTGCCAGCAGCTCCCCCGGGACACTGGGGTATGGCTACACCTTC. Amino acids: CASSSPGTLGYGYTF.

The chain combines TRBV2 with TRBJ2-5, with 7 bases that match TRBD1. V gave up 3 bases and J gave up 4 bases; unmatched junction bases: 8. Germline CDR1 reads SNHLY; CDR2 reads FYNNEI. This CDR3 is built from 15 residues. For the CDR3, the DNA is TGTGCCAGCAGTGATGCATCGACAGGGTCAGAGACCCAGTACTTC. It translates to CASSDASTGSETQYF. The whole variable domain, remainder taken from reference TRBV2 and TRBJ2-5, is EPEVTQTPSHQVTQMGQEVILRCVPISNHLYFYWYRQILGQKVEFLVSFYNNEISEKSEIFDDQFSVERPDGSNFTLKIRSTKLEDSAMYFCASSDASTGSETQYFGPGTRLLVL.

The chain is built from TRBV7-8 and TRBJ2-2; 10 bases agree with TRBD2. The CDR3 is made up of 18 amino acids. Germline CDR1 and CDR2: SGHVS and FQNEAQ. Trimming removed 5 bases from V and 0 bases from J; junction bases left unmatched: 9. The CDR3 spells CASSHLLAGGANTGELFF. The DNA of the CDR3 is TGTGCCAGCAGCCACCTTTTAGCGGGAGGCGCGAACACCGGGGAGCTGTTTTTT. The full variable domain, with the rest looked up from reference TRBV7-8 and TRBJ2-2, is GAGVSQSPRYKVAKRGQDVALRCDPISGHVSLFWYQQALGQGPEFLTYFQNEAQLDKSGLPSDRFFAERPEGSVSTLKIQRTQQEDSAVYLCASSHLLAGGANTGELFFGEGSRLTVL.

V usage is TRBV7-9 and J usage is TRBJ1-2, with D unclear. Trimming took 6 bases from V and 1 from J, leaving 6 bases between them. Germline assignment: CDR1 SEHNR and CDR2 FQNEAQ (reference sequence). CDR3 length equals 12 residues. The CDR3 loop reads CASRADNYGYTF. The CDR3 DNA sequence: TGTGCCAGCAGGGCAGATAACTATGGCTACACCTTC. The full variable domain, with the rest looked up from reference TRBV7-9 and TRBJ1-2, is DTGVSQNPRHKITKRGQNVTFRCDPISEHNRLYWYRQTLGQGPEFLTYFQNEAQLEKSRLLSDRFSAERPKGSFSTLEIQRTEQGDSAMYLCASRADNYGYTFGSGTRLTVV.

The V gene is TRBV4-2, the J gene TRBJ2-1; 10 nucleotides agree with TRBD2. The CDR3 length is 17 residues. CDR1 and CDR2 (germline): LGHNA, YNFKEQ. V lost 0 bases to trimming and J lost 6 bases; unmatched junction nucleotides: 8. CDR3 bases: TGTGCCAGCAGCCAAGAAAGTAAACTAGCGGGGATCAATGAGCAGTTCTTC. Translating it yields CASSQESKLAGINEQFF.

V gene TRBV27 combines with J gene TRBJ2-7; D perhaps matches TRBD2 (6 bases). Per the germline V gene, CDR1 is MNHEY and CDR2 is SMNVEV (reference sequence). This CDR3 comprises 15 residues. Deletions cut 6 bases from V and 3 bases from J, with 18 bases between. CDR3 region: CASSAEGWGVYEQYF. Here the CDR3 DNA reads TGTGCCAGCAGCGCAGAAGGGTGGGGGGTCTACGAGCAGTACTTC.

The rearrangement joins TRBV28 to TRBJ1-5, with D maybe TRBD1 (5 bases). The CDR3 is 12 residues long. From germline, CDR1 is MDHEN and CDR2 SYDVKM. Trimming cost V 3 bases and J 9 bases, with 9 bases left between them. CDR3 DNA: TGTGCCAGCAGTTTCGGGGGGAGGCCCCAGCATTTT. Its translation is CASSFGGRPQHF.

This clone was found a few times. The chain uses TRBV29-1 and TRBJ1-3, with D possibly being TRBD1 (6 bases). This CDR3 region has 12 residues. The germline V and J ends were trimmed by 7 bases and 2 bases, with 9 bases remaining between them. Germline CDR1 SQVTM, CDR2 ANQGSEA. CDR3 in amino acids: CSGWTAGNTIYF. CDR3 in DNA: TGCAGCGGATGGACAGCTGGAAACACCATATATTTT.

The chain uses TRBV7-2 and TRBJ2-3, with D possibly matching TRBD2 (6 bases). With 5 bases removed from V and 2 bases from J, the gap between germline ends came to 17 bases. The CDR3 has 16 amino acids. Per germline, CDR1 SGHTA and CDR2 FQGNSA. The CDR3 DNA is TGTGCCAGCAGCGGGGTTGGGGGGATCAACACAGATACGCAGTATTTT. Translation gives CASSGVGGINTDTQYF.

The chain has TRBV21-1 and TRBJ2-7; TRBD1 is the table's D call and was not checked against the DNA. TRBV21-1 is a listed pseudogene. The CDR3 loop spans 15 amino acids. The CDR3: CASSPRQDRSNEQYF. In DNA, the CDR3 is TGTGCCAGCAGCCCCCGCCAGGACAGGTCCAACGAGCAGTACTTC.